This passage covers 12 T cell receptor beta chains from one sample sequenced in a study of identifying expanded T cells in peripheral blood. This table comes from immunoSEQ multiplex PCR, and its TCRdb copy is limited to in-frame clones, with some not included. This sample carries approximately 97,000 clones, about 87% of them seen once, and the ten largest clones take 13% to 15%. The specimen sequenced was blood. These receptors were collected from a person between 18 and 75 years old in good health.

The CDR3 is CASSYGRENTEAFF. The CDR3 DNA sequence: TGCGCCAGCAGCTACGGCAGGGAGAACACTGAAGCTTTCTTT. V and J are TRBV5-1 and TRBJ1-1, with D possibly matching TRBD1 (5 bases). This CDR3 has 14 amino acids. The germline CDR1 and CDR2 sequences are SGHRS and YFSETQ. Trimming left V 3 bases short and J 1 base short, with 10 bases between.

The rearrangement joins TRBV30 to TRBJ1-2; D not certain. Trimming took 3 bases from V and 5 from J, leaving 16 bases between them. This CDR3 is 14 amino acids long. Germline assignment: CDR1 GTSNPN and CDR2 SVGIG (reference sequence). The CDR3 nucleotides are TGTGCCTGGAGGGCCTACAGTGGGCGATATGGCTACACCTTC. Translated, it gives CAWRAYSGRYGYTF.

The CDR3 sequence: CASTKLPALGHNEQFF. The CDR3 nucleotides read TGCGCCAGCACAAAGCTACCCGCACTAGGCCATAATGAGCAGTTCTTC. The chain carries TRBV5-1 and TRBJ2-1; a possible D gene is TRBD2 (5 bases). V lost 6 bases to trimming and J lost 7 bases, with 23 bases between them. Germline CDR1 is SGHRS and CDR2 is YFSETQ. The CDR3 sequence is 16 residues long.

The chain uses TRBV19 and TRBJ2-1, with 7 positions matching TRBD2. This CDR3 comprises 14 residues. V lost 4 bases, J lost 9 bases, and 9 bases stayed unmatched. Germline V CDR1 and CDR2: LNHDA, SQIVND (reference sequence). The CDR3 loop reads CASSTGDYFSEQFF. The CDR3 DNA reads as TGTGCCAGTAGTACGGGGGACTATTTCTCTGAGCAGTTCTTC.

The V and J genes are TRBV6-1 and TRBJ2-7; D is unclear. From germline, CDR1 is MNHNS and CDR2 SASEGT. The length of the CDR3 is 13 residues. V gave up 1 base and J gave up 2 bases, with 6 bases separating them. The CDR3 loop is CASSEVMAYEQYF. CDR3 DNA sequence: TGTGCCAGCAGTGAAGTTATGGCCTACGAGCAGTACTTC.

This chain joins TRBV19 and TRBJ2-1; no reliable D call. Per the germline V gene, CDR1 is LNHDA and CDR2 is SQIVND (reference sequence). V lost 6 bases to trimming and J lost 4 bases, with 13 bases between them. The CDR3 length is 14 residues. The CDR3 nucleotides are TGTGCCAGTAGAGATTTGACGACATACAATGAGCAGTTCTTC. As protein: CASRDLTTYNEQFF.

The J gene is TRBJ1-1, the V gene TRBV30; D gene unclear. V was clipped by 0 bases and J by 1 base, with 15 bases between them. This CDR3 region has 16 residues. Germline values: CDR1 GTSNPN, CDR2 SVGIG (reference sequence). The CDR3 DNA is TGTGCCTGGAGTGTGGCGGAAACCCTCTGGAACACTGAAGCTTTCTTT. Translating it yields CAWSVAETLWNTEAFF.

The chain has TRBV14 and TRBJ2-2; TRBD2 aligns across 7 bases. J gave up 6 bases and V 3 bases, and 10 bases lay outside the gene matches. Germline lookup yields CDR1 SGHDN and CDR2 FVKESK. CDR3 length equals 16 residues. CDR3 residues: CASSHVLGGWPGELFF. For the CDR3, the DNA is TGTGCCAGCAGCCACGTCCTGGGGGGGTGGCCCGGGGAGCTGTTTTTT.

The chain couples TRBV7-2 to TRBJ2-3; D is unresolved. The CDR3 is made up of 16 amino acids. V was cut by 5 bases and J by 4 bases, with 19 bases left in between. Germline values: CDR1 SGHTA, CDR2 FQGNSA. CDR3 DNA sequence: TGTGCCAGCAGCCCACCGGTCCCACAATGGGCAGATACGCAGTATTTT. This gives the protein CASSPPVPQWADTQYF. Using reference TRBV7-2 and TRBJ2-3 for the parts outside the CDR3, the full variable domain is GAGVSQSPSNKVTEKGKDVELRCDPISGHTALYWYRQSLGQGLEFLIYFQGNSAPDKSGLPSDRFSAERTGGSVSTLTIQRTQQEDSAVYLCASSPPVPQWADTQYFGPGTRLTVL.

The V call is TRBV29-1, the J call TRBJ1-1, with 11 positions matching TRBD1. The germline gives CDR1 SQVTM, CDR2 ANQGSEA. With 7 bases clipped from V and 5 bases from J, the junction kept 3 bases outside the gene matches. The CDR3 contains 12 residues. The CDR3 region has the DNA TGCAGCGCCCGGGACAGGGGGACTGAAGCTTTCTTT. Translated, it gives CSARDRGTEAFF.

The J gene is TRBJ2-7, the V gene TRBV5-1; the match to TRBD1 covers 8 bases. The CDR3 runs to 15 residues. The ends lost 3 bases at V and 3 bases at J; junction bases unmatched: 8. Germline CDR1 and CDR2: SGHRS and YFSETQ. The CDR3 here is CASSSPGTGYYEQYF. The CDR3 region has the DNA TGCGCCAGCAGCTCCCCCGGGACAGGATACTACGAGCAGTACTTC.

The chain employs TRBV6-5 and TRBJ2-7; TRBD1 or TRBD2 may be the D gene (5 bases each). The CDR3 has 16 amino acids. Germline CDR1 and CDR2: MNHEY and SVGAGI. The germline V and J ends were trimmed by 4 bases and 0 bases, with 16 bases remaining between them. For the CDR3, the DNA is TGTGCCAGCAGTTCCGCGGACATTACTAGCTCCTACGAGCAGTACTTC. The encoded protein is CASSSADITSSYEQYF.